Listed below are T cell receptor beta chains from one sample, sequenced in a study of cytotoxic CD8 clonotypes in ibrutinib-treated CLL. The table came from immunoSEQ multiplex PCR; TCRdb's copy has only in-frame clones and leaves some out. The sample comprises over 200,000 clones, about four fifths of which are singletons, and approximately 10% rests with the top ten. Sequences were derived from PBMCs, sampled after 12 months of ibrutinib treatment. The receptors come from a human donor with chronic lymphocytic leukemia. CDR3s include the opening cysteine and the closing phenylalanine or tryptophan. The order of the fields is clone size, D gene, V gene, J gene, CDR3 DNA, CDR3 protein. The D gene is left open where the match is weak. For some rows the clone size is stated as once, few or many, or as a class when expanded; others skip it.

.	.	TRBV19	TRBJ2-4	TGTGCCAGTAGTATTAGAGGAAACCTAAACATTCAGTACTTC	CASSIRGNLNIQYF
.	TRBD1	TRBV5-4	TRBJ1-1	TGTGCCAGCAGCGTGGGACAGTTAAACACTGAAGCTTTCTTT	CASSVGQLNTEAFF
.	.	TRBV29-1	TRBJ1-2	TGCAGCGTGGCTACCGCCCCCTATGGCTACACCTTC	CSVATAPYGYTF
.	.	TRBV11-1	TRBJ2-7	TGTGCCAGCAGCTTATCGACCGTCTCCTACGAGCAGTACTTC	CASSLSTVSYEQYF
.	TRBD1	TRBV6-5	TRBJ1-2	TGTGCCAGCAGACCAGACAGGGACTATGGCTACACCTTC	CASRPDRDYGYTF
.	.	TRBV19	TRBJ1-1	TGTGCCAGTAGAGGGAATAGAGCTTTCTTT	CASRGNRAFF
.	.	TRBV5-1	TRBJ2-5	TGCGCCAGCAGCTCCGGACTATATCAAGAGACCCAGTACTTC	CASSSGLYQETQYF
.	.	TRBV6-5	TRBJ2-3	TGTGCCAGCAAGAGAGGGGGATTCGCAGATACGCAGTATTTT	CASKRGGFADTQYF
.	TRBD1	TRBV2	TRBJ2-3	TGTGCCAGCAGGGGGACAGGGACAGATACGCAGTATTTT	CASRGTGTDTQYF
.	.	TRBV29-1	TRBJ2-7	TGCAGCGTTGACCAGGGAGGCTACGAGCAGTACTTC	CSVDQGGYEQYF
.	.	TRBV5-4	TRBJ2-7	TGTGCCAGCAGCTACGACTGGAGCTCCTACGAGCAGTACTTC	CASSYDWSSYEQYF
.	.	TRBV19	TRBJ2-4	TGTGCCAGTAGTATAGGTGGGGGGTGGGCCGGGGACATTCAGTACTTC	CASSIGGGWAGDIQYF
.	TRBD1	TRBV6-5	TRBJ1-6	TGTGCCAGCAGTCCTGAGGACAGGGATTCACCCCTCCACTTT	CASSPEDRDSPLHF
.	TRBD2	TRBV7-8	TRBJ2-1	TGTGCCAGCAGCTCTTGGGACTATGAGTTCTTC	CASSSWDYEFF
many	.	TRBV10-2	TRBJ2-7	TGCGCCAGCAGCCCCACAAACCCGAGGGAGCAGTACTTC	CASSPTNPREQYF